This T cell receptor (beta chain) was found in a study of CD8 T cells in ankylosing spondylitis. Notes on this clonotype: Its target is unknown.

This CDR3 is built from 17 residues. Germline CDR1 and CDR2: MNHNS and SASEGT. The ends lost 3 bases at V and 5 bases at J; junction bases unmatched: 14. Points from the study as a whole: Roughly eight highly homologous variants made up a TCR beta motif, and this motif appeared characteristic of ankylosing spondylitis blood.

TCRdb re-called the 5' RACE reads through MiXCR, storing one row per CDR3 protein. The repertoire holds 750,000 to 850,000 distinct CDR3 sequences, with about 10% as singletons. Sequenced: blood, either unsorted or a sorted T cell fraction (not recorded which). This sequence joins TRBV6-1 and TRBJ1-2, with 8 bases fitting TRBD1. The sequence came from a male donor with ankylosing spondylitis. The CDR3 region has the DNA TGTGCCAGCAGTGAGGGGCCGCGGACAGGGAGGAGTTATGGCTACACCTTC. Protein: CASSEGPRTGRSYGYTF.